These 9 T cell receptor beta chains originate from one sample sequenced in a study of blood T cells in healthy people across ages. For the second PCR, which ran for about 7 to 11 cycles, a sample-barcoded 5' primer and a J-beta primer mix were used. One entry per CDR3 protein results from TCRdb running MiXCR on the 5' RACE reads. Altogether 950,000 to 1,200,000 distinct CDR3 sequences are present, 35% to 40% being singletons, with the ten largest covering around 13%. The sample taken for sequencing was blood. The source of these receptors is a man aged 18-30 years in good health.

As to this clonotype: Since a much larger clone is just one base distant, this may be a read error. The CDR3 region has the DNA TGTGTCAGCAGTCCCACAGGAGGGTATGGCTACACCTTC. This gives the protein CVSSPTGGYGYTF. The rearrangement uses TRBV7-8 and TRBJ1-2; D is perhaps TRBD1 (5 bases). Germline values: CDR1 SGHVS, CDR2 FQNEAQ. CDR3 length equals 13 residues.

This clonotype appeared a few times. The chain has TRBV4-1 and TRBJ1-5; tentatively, D is TRBD1 (5 bases). The V end lost 0 bases, the J end lost 1 base, and 10 bases lay between the germline ends. The CDR3 loop spans 16 amino acids. From germline, CDR1 is MGHRA and CDR2 YSYEKL. Here the CDR3 reads CASSQDWRDSNQPQHF. CDR3 DNA sequence: TGCGCCAGCAGCCAAGATTGGAGGGACAGCAATCAGCCCCAGCATTTT.

This clonotype was seen a few times. The chain joins TRBV29-1 to TRBJ2-1; D unresolved. With 4 bases removed from V and 5 bases from J, the gap between germline ends came to 12 bases. CDR3 length equals 13 residues. CDR1 is SQVTM and CDR2 is ANQGSEA in the germline V gene. The CDR3 here is CSVGFRQDNEQFF. The CDR3, as DNA: TGCAGCGTTGGTTTTAGGCAGGACAATGAGCAGTTCTTC.

The table lists this clonotype with a count of one. V gene TRBV20-1 combines with J gene TRBJ1-1, with a tentative D call TRBD1 (6 bases). In germline, CDR1 is DFQATT, CDR2 SNEGSKA (reference sequence). The CDR3 length is 11 residues. Trimming cost V 6 bases and J 8 bases, with 13 bases left between them. CDR3 in amino acids: CSATAGTEAFF. In nucleotides, the CDR3 is TGCAGTGCCACTGCCGGGACAGAAGCTTTCTTT.

This clonotype was seen a handful of times. This sequence joins TRBV6-5 and TRBJ1-6; D possibly corresponds to TRBD1 (5 bases). The CDR3 has 14 amino acids. Germline CDR1 reads MNHEY; CDR2 reads SVGAGI. The V and J ends lost 0 bases and 8 bases respectively, with 8 bases between them. In nucleotides, the CDR3 is TGTGCCAGCAGTTACTCCAGGGCCGATTCACCCCTCCACTTT. This sequence encodes CASSYSRADSPLHF.

This clonotype was seen ten or more times. The rearrangement uses TRBV3-1 and TRBJ2-3; no definite D call. The CDR3 totals 14 residues. V was cut by 0 bases and J by 5 bases, with 9 bases left in between. Germline values: CDR1 LGHDT, CDR2 YNNKEL (reference sequence). As DNA, the CDR3 is TGTGCCAGCAGCCAAGACGGCGACGGAGATACGCAGTATTTT. It translates to CASSQDGDGDTQYF.

The chain links TRBV29-1 to TRBJ2-2, with D perhaps matching TRBD1 (7 bases). The germline gives CDR1 SQVTM, CDR2 ANQGSEA. CDR3 length equals 14 residues. Trimming took off 6 bases at V and 1 base at J, with 12 bases between the two ends. CDR3 in amino acids: CSVPQGGNTGELFF. CDR3 nucleotide sequence: TGCAGCGTCCCCCAGGGGGGGAACACCGGGGAGCTGTTTTTT.

This rearrangement joins TRBV7-2 to TRBJ1-2; D may be TRBD1 (5 bases). Germline CDR1 SGHTA, CDR2 FQGNSA. Trimming took off 5 bases at V and 9 bases at J, with 16 bases between the two ends. This CDR3 spans 13 amino acids. CDR3 sequence reads: CASSPRTRESYTF. CDR3 nucleotide sequence: TGTGCCAGCAGCCCGCGGACAAGGGAGAGCTACACCTTC.

This clonotype came up a few times. The rearrangement joins TRBV9 to TRBJ2-3; 8 nucleotides agree with TRBD2. CDR1 is SGDLS and CDR2 is YYNGEE in the germline V gene. J gave up 5 bases and V 5 bases, and 7 bases lay outside the gene matches. The CDR3 has 14 residues. The DNA for the CDR3 is TGTGCCAGCAGGTCGGGGGGGCCGGAAGATACGCAGTATTTT. Its translation is CASRSGGPEDTQYF. Combining the CDR3 with reference TRBV9 and TRBJ2-3 gives the whole variable domain DSGVTQTPKHLITATGQRVTLRCSPRSGDLSVYWYQQSLDQGLQFLIQYYNGEERAKGNILERFSAQQFPDLHSELNLSSLELGDSALYFCASRSGGPEDTQYFGPGTRLTVL.